This T cell receptor (beta chain) emerged from a study of blood T cell repertoires in COVID-19 (TCRdb year 2020). Some background on the complete study: Collaborator samples came from the United States, Italy and Spain and covered acute and convalescent phases of COVID-19. The prospective study material was composed of cDNA or gDNA derived from T cells, B-cell-depleted T cells, or PBMCs. Where available, HLA class I and class II types were obtained from metadata supplied by the sample provider rather than from assay-based typing. Sample metadata almost always included a de-identified subject ID, COVID-19 status, age in years and sex. The samples were drawn from the first 160 participants of the ongoing ImmuneRACE study and from 1,254 subjects provided by 6 global collaborators. Deeply sampled blood TCRbeta repertoires from subjects exposed to, actively infected with, or recovered from COVID-19 were included in the dataset. The repertoires were released in a freely available public database meant as a resource for research on the immune response to SARS-CoV-2. General study outcomes and caveats: The quantity of clinical and demographic metadata differed by source and by participant and was supplied without curation.

Sequences LGHNA (CDR1) and YSLEER (CDR2) are obtained from the germline V gene. Between the V and J ends, shortened by 0 bases and 10 bases respectively, the junction contains 10 bases. The CDR3 holds 14 amino acids from the cysteine to the phenylalanine. Kept here is only the CDR3 DNA, which spans 42 bases and is read in frame from base 1. TCRbeta CDR3 regions were amplified from genomic DNA using the immunoSEQ Assay, a bias-controlled multiplex PCR. As for the original processing: Within the assay, amplification of reference gene primers was used to estimate how many nucleated cells each sample contained. To quantify the absolute abundance of each unique TCRbeta CDR3 rearrangement, sequence reads were collapsed and filtered. For each sample, productive Simpson clonality was calculated by taking the square root of Simpson's diversity index across productive rearrangements. In TCRdb, the immuneACCESS table is reduced to in-frame sequences with V and J assigned. These tables do not hold every clone; where another copy was compared, an unresolved V gene accounts for under half, and the others remain unexplained. The V and J calls and the clone size are those of that table, but D and trimming were determined from the DNA. The sample table contains 60,000 to 85,000 clones; only one count was recorded for 88% of them. More than 1.5% of the sample lies in the top ten.

For this clone: Its antigen specificity is not known. Within one base of it there is no much larger clone, and no base qualities were kept.

Each collaborating institution followed its own protocols to collect whole blood in K2EDTA tubes. For TCRbeta analysis, collaborator samples were shipped as frozen whole blood, as isolated PBMCs, or as DNA extracted from either sample type. The sequencing sample was made of peripheral blood. The V gene is TRBV4-3 and the J gene is TRBJ1-6; the D gene remains uncertain. The receptor's source is a woman aged 80 or over with active or convalescent COVID-19. For the CDR3, the sequence is CASSQDLAGSPLHF. The base sequence is TGCGCCAGCAGCCAAGATTTGGCAGGATCACCCCTCCACTTT.